This T cell receptor beta chain was found in a study of T cell repertoires in cytomegalovirus infection. At the level of the study: In public TCR beta signatures, there were indications of both CMV infection and matching HLA type.

Findings and limits, study-wide: In two of eight donors, the top clonotype was HLA-C-restricted CMV-specific.

This clonotype was seen ten or more times. Its antigen is unknown. V lost 7 bases, J lost 6 bases, and 5 bases lay in between. Germline CDR1 SGHNT, CDR2 YYREEE (reference sequence). The CDR3 has 10 residues. TCRdb called the reads again in MiXCR, with one record for every CDR3 protein. The sample shows about 240,000 distinct CDR3 sequences, 9% to 15% of them seen only once. This sequence originates from a human donor in good health (CMV status not recorded). Some clones in this sample may be carry-over from other donors' samples. The chain combines TRBV5-4 with TRBJ2-1, with D tentatively TRBD2 (5 bases). The sequenced sample was PBMCs. CDR3 coding DNA: TGTGCCAGCGGGAGCAATGAGCAGTTCTTC. Translating gives CASGSNEQFF.